This T cell receptor (beta chain) was sequenced for a study of T-cell reconstitution after alpha-beta-depleted transplantation in children. The study, taken as a whole, reports: Some patients' high day-60 TCRbeta diversity was traced to surviving recipient T cells and thymic progenitors. At one year after transplant, newly produced T cells mostly accounted for T-cell counts and diversity.

Worth noting for this clonotype: Antigen: not known.

The authors prepared the TCRbeta library with unique molecular identifiers. TCRdb independently ran MiXCR on the PCR reads; one entry per CDR3 protein. The data contain 150,000 to 250,000 distinct CDR3 sequences, approximately 6.8% of them singletons. The germline gives CDR1 ENHRY, CDR2 SYGVKD. The V and J ends lost 6 bases and 1 base, in that order; junction bases with no gene match: 5. This CDR3 is built from 14 residues. The sample in question was PBMCs, obtained before TCRalphabeta/CD19-depleted stem cell transplant. This chain links TRBV10-3 with TRBJ2-7; 8 nucleotides line up with TRBD2. The TCR comes from a girl less than two years old with combined immunodeficiency, due to receive a stem cell transplant. The DNA of the CDR3 is TGTGCCATCAGGCTCAGCGGGGGATCCTACGAGCAGTACTTC. Residues: CAIRLSGGSYEQYF.